This TCR beta chain was captured in a study of blood T cell repertoires in COVID-19. Study-level background: T cells, B-cell-depleted T cells, or PBMCs supplied cDNA or gDNA.

The CDR3 has 14 residues. J lost 1 base, V lost 6 bases, and 1 base had no gene match. Germline-derived CDR1 and CDR2 are SNHLY and FYNNEI. Study processing details: Estimation of nucleated cell counts was performed using reference gene primer amplification. This table comes from immunoSEQ multiplex PCR, and its TCRdb copy is limited to in-frame clones, with some not included. The V and J calls and the clone size are those of that table, but D and trimming were determined from the DNA. The sample carries 23,000 or so clones, 83% recorded once. The sequenced material came from peripheral blood. This TCR was sampled from a human donor in a cohort sampled during active COVID-19. This sequence joins TRBV2 and TRBJ1-5, with 9 bases fitting TRBD1. The CDR3 DNA reads TGTGCCAGCAGGGACAGGGGAAGCAATCAGCCCCAGCATTTT. This sequence encodes CASRDRGSNQPQHF.